The 14 T cell receptor beta chains below all came from one sample that was sequenced in a study of T cells in Graves' hyperthyroidism and ophthalmopathy. Amplification targeted TCR beta CDR3 regions from RNA transcripts. A first-round RT-PCR of the TCR CDR3 used the HTBI primer set. TCRdb independently ran MiXCR on the multiplex PCR reads; one entry per CDR3 protein. The sample lists hundreds of thousands of distinct CDR3 sequences, 15% to 20% occurring once. Sequences were obtained from blood. The receptors were gathered from a woman in her 50s with Graves' hyperthyroidism that later progressed to Graves' ophthalmopathy.

This clonotype was recorded many times. CDR3 loop: CASSLTPGPEVKAFF. CDR3 DNA sequence: TGTGCCAGCAGCTTAACTCCGGGCCCTGAAGTGAAAGCTTTCTTT. This chain uses TRBV7-3 with TRBJ1-1; no definite D call. Germline lookup yields CDR1 SGHTA and CDR2 FQGTGA. The germline V and J ends were trimmed by 0 bases and 9 bases, with 17 bases remaining between them. The CDR3 has 15 residues.

The table lists this clonotype with a few counts. The V call is TRBV4-1, the J call TRBJ2-7; D unresolved. Germline CDR1 and CDR2: MGHRA and YSYEKL. This CDR3 is 13 amino acids long. V was cut by 1 base and J by 6 bases, with 10 bases left in between. The CDR3 here is CASSQAEPSEQYF. In DNA, the CDR3 is TGCGCCAGCAGCCAAGCCGAGCCCTCCGAGCAGTACTTC.

V usage is TRBV7-9 and J usage is TRBJ2-5; maybe TRBD1 (5 bases). Germline CDR1 SEHNR, CDR2 FQNEAQ (reference sequence). The CDR3 is 14 amino acids. V lost 5 bases, J lost 3 bases, and 13 bases lay in between. The DNA of the CDR3 is TGTGCCAGCAGCCCAGGACACAACGAAGAGACCCAGTACTTC. Protein: CASSPGHNEETQYF.

In its sample, this clonotype was seen a few times. This clone may be a read error of a much larger clone one base away. The chain employs TRBV12-3 or TRBV12-4 and TRBJ1-1; maybe TRBD1 (5 bases). The CDR3 is made up of 14 amino acids. The V end lost 7 bases, the J end lost 1 base, and 13 bases lay between the germline ends. CDR3 DNA: TGTGCCAGCAAGTTAGGCGGGGGGAACACTGAAGCTTTCTTT. As protein: CASKLGGGNTEAFF.

The chain couples TRBV7-8 to TRBJ1-2; no clear D. The CDR3 contains 14 residues. Germline CDR1 reads SGHVS; CDR2 reads FQNEAQ. V dropped 5 bases and J dropped 6 bases, with 16 bases sitting between them. The CDR3 coding sequence is TGTGCCAGCAGCCTCCTGGAAGGAGGAAATGGCTACACCTTC. The encoded protein is CASSLLEGGNGYTF.

This clonotype was observed at least ten times. The V and J genes are TRBV5-1 and TRBJ2-1; D is ambiguous. This CDR3 is built from 11 residues. Germline V gene sequence: CDR1 SGHRS, CDR2 YFSETQ. Trimming shortened V by 3 bases and J by 7 bases, and 5 bases separated the two germline ends. The CDR3 spells CASSYRNEQFF. The CDR3, as DNA: TGCGCCAGCAGCTATAGGAATGAGCAGTTCTTC.

V and J are TRBV5-1 and TRBJ2-2, with D perhaps assigned TRBD1 or TRBD2 (5 bases each). The V and J ends lost 0 bases and 4 bases respectively, with 10 bases between them. In germline, CDR1 is SGHRS, CDR2 YFSETQ. The CDR3 length is 15 residues. For the CDR3, the DNA is TGCGCCAGCAGCTTGGGTAGGGGAGTCACCGGGGAGCTGTTTTTT. Amino acids: CASSLGRGVTGELFF.

The sample holds many counts of this clonotype. The chain recombines TRBV30 with TRBJ1-4; TRBD1 matches at 8 bases. V trimming: 3 bases; J trimming: 6 bases; junction bases outside the gene matches: 3. This CDR3 contains 13 residues. From germline, CDR1 is GTSNPN and CDR2 SVGIG (reference sequence). CDR3 region: CAWRGQAYEKLFF. Here the CDR3 DNA reads TGTGCCTGGAGGGGACAGGCCTATGAAAAACTGTTTTTT.

The J gene is TRBJ1-6, the V gene TRBV18; D unresolved. V lost 5 bases and J 0 bases, leaving 11 bases between the germline ends. The CDR3 has 16 residues. The germline V gene has CDR1 KGHSH and CDR2 LQKENI. DNA for the CDR3: TGTGCCAGCTCATTAGCTTCGAGCTCCTATAATTCACCCCTCCACTTT. This encodes CASSLASSSYNSPLHF. Supplemented by reference TRBV18 and TRBJ1-6, the full variable domain reads NAGVMQNPRHLVRRRGQEARLRCSPMKGHSHVYWYRQLPEEGLKFMVYLQKENIIDESGMPKERFSAEFPKEGPSILRIQQVVRGDSAAYFCASSLASSSYNSPLHFGNGTRLTVT.

This clonotype was counted many times. V is TRBV6-1 and J is TRBJ1-1, with a possible D match to TRBD1 (5 bases). From germline, CDR1 is MNHNS and CDR2 SASEGT. The CDR3 has 18 amino acids. V was cut by 2 bases and J by 4 bases, with 23 bases left in between. The CDR3 DNA sequence: TGTGCCAGCAGTGAAATTAATTTGGGGACCCATCGGGGCACTGAAGCTTTCTTT. It codes for CASSEINLGTHRGTEAFF.

This chain uses TRBV7-2 with TRBJ2-2, with 11 bases matching TRBD2. The CDR3 covers 16 residues. Germline CDR1 and CDR2: SGHTA and FQGNSA. V lost 1 base, J lost 9 bases, and 7 bases stayed unmatched. The DNA for the CDR3 is TGTGCCAGCAGCTTAGATGGTAGCGGGGGGGCCCGGGAGCTGTTTTTT. It codes for CASSLDGSGGARELFF.

In this sample, this clonotype turned up many times. V is TRBV12-3 or TRBV12-4 and J is TRBJ1-5; D is uncertain. This CDR3 spans 16 amino acids. V was shortened by 3 bases and J by 0 bases, with 12 bases between the two germline ends. CDR3 sequence (DNA): TGTGCCAGCAGTTTTAACCTTTGGAATAGCAATCAGCCCCAGCATTTT. As protein: CASSFNLWNSNQPQHF.

The table lists this clonotype with many counts. This rearrangement joins TRBV20-1 to TRBJ2-1; 8 positions agree with TRBD1. The CDR3 sequence is 15 residues long. From germline, CDR1 is DFQATT and CDR2 SNEGSKA (reference sequence). V dropped 1 base and J dropped 4; count of bases not matched to a gene: 6. CDR3 loop: CSARARTGNYNEQFF. The CDR3 DNA follows: TGCAGTGCTAGAGCTAGGACAGGGAATTACAATGAGCAGTTCTTC.

This sequence joins TRBV9 and TRBJ1-2, with no clear D. This CDR3 is built from 13 residues. CDR1 and CDR2 from the germline V gene are SGDLS and YYNGEE. V dropped 0 bases and J dropped 7 bases, with 10 bases sitting between them. The CDR3 region is CASSVGRAFGYTF. CDR3 sequence (DNA): TGTGCCAGCAGCGTAGGGCGGGCCTTTGGCTACACCTTC.